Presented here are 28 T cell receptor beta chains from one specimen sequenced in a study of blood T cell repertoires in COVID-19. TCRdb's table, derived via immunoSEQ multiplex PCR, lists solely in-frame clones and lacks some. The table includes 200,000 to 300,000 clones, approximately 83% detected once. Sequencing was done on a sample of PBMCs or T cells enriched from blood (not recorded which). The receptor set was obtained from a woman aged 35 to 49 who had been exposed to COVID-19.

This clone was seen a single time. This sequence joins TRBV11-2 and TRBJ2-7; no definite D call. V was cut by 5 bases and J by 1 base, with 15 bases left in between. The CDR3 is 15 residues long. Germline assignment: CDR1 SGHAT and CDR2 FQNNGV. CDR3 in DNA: TGTGCCAGCAGCCTGCCTTTTGTTAGTTCCTACGAGCAGTACTTC. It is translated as CASSLPFVSSYEQYF.

CDR3 coding DNA: TGTGCCAGCTCACTGCAAAGACAGGGACACTCTGGGGCCAACGTCCTGACTTTC. Amino acid sequence: CASSLQRQGHSGANVLTF. The rearrangement links TRBV18 to TRBJ2-6, with TRBD1 matching over 7 bases. Germline values: CDR1 KGHSH, CDR2 LQKENI. The CDR3 has 18 amino acids. Trimming at V came to 4 bases and at J to 0 bases, leaving 9 bases not matched to a gene.

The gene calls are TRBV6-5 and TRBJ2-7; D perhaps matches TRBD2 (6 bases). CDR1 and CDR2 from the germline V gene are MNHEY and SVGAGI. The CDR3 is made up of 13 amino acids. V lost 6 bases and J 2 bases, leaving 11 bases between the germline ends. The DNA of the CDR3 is TGTGCCAGCAGCCGAAGGACTACCTACGAGCAGTACTTC. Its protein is CASSRRTTYEQYF.

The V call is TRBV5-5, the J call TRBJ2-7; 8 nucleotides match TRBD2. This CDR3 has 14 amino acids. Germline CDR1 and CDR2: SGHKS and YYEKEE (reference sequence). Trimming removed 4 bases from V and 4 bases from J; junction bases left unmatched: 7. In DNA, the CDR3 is TGTGCCAGCAGCATAATAGCGGGGAGTTACGAGCAGTACTTC. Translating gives CASSIIAGSYEQYF.

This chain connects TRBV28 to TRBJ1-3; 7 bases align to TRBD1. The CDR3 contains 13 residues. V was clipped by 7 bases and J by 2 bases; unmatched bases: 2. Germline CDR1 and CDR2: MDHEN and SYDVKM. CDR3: CASIRGPGNTIYF. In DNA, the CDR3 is TGTGCCAGCATAAGGGGGCCTGGAAACACCATATATTTT.

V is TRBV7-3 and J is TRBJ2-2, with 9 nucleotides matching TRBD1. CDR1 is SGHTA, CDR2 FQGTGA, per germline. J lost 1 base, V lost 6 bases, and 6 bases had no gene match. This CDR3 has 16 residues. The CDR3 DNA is TGTGCCAGCAGGCCTCCGGGACAGGGGAACACCGGGGAGCTGTTTTTT. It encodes CASRPPGQGNTGELFF.

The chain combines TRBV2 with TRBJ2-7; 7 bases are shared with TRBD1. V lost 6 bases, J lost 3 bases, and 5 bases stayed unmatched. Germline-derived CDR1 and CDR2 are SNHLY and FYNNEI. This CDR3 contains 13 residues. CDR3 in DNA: TGTGCCAGCAGCGACAGGGACGGCTACGAGCAGTACTTC. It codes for CASSDRDGYEQYF.

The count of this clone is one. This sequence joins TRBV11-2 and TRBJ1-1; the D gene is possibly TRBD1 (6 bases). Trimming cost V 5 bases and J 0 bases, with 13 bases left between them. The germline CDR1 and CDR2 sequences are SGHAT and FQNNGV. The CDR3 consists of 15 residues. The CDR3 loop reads CASSPGQGLNTEAFF. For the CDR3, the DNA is TGTGCCAGCAGCCCCGGGCAGGGGTTGAACACTGAAGCTTTCTTT.

CDR3 DNA sequence: TGTGCCAGCAGCACCTCCGCGGGGCGTCCGAATTCACCCCTCCACTTT. Translated, it gives CASSTSAGRPNSPLHF. This rearrangement joins TRBV7-8 to TRBJ1-6; possible D gene TRBD1, 5 bases. Trimming shortened V by 5 bases and J by 7 bases, and 18 bases separated the two germline ends. Germline V gives CDR1 SGHVS, CDR2 FQNEAQ. CDR3 length: 16 amino acids.

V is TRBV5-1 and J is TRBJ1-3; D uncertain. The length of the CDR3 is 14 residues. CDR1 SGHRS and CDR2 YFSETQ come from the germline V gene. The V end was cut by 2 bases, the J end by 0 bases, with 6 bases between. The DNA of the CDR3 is TGCGCCAGCAGCTTCGGAGACTCTGGAAACACCATATATTTT. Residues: CASSFGDSGNTIYF.

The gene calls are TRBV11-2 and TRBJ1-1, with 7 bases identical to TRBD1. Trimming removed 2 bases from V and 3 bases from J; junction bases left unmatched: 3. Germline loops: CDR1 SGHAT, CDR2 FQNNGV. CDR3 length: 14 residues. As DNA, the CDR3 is TGTGCCAGCAGCTTACGGCAGGGGGACACTGAAGCTTTCTTT. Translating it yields CASSLRQGDTEAFF.

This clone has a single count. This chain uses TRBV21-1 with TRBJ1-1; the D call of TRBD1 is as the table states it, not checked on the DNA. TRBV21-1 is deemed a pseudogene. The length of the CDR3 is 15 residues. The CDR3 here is CASSKQNRVDTEAFF. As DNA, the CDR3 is TGTGCCAGCAGCAAACAGAACAGGGTGGACACTGAAGCTTTCTTT.

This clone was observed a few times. The DNA for the CDR3 is TGTGCCACCAGCAATAACAGGGTAGGGGGTGAAAAACTGTTTTTT. This translates into CATSNNRVGGEKLFF. V usage is TRBV15 and J usage is TRBJ1-4; D possibly corresponds to TRBD1 (6 bases). V was clipped by 4 bases and J by 7 bases, with 16 bases between them. The CDR3 consists of 15 residues. The germline gives CDR1 LNHNV, CDR2 YYDKDF (reference sequence).

CDR3 residues: CASSLRFGWTEAFF. The CDR3 coding sequence is TGTGCCAGCAGCTTGCGGTTCGGGTGGACTGAAGCTTTCTTT. This chain connects TRBV5-6 to TRBJ1-1; D unclear. From germline, CDR1 is SGHDT and CDR2 YYEEEE. The CDR3 has 14 residues. The V and J ends lost 1 base and 5 bases respectively, with 12 bases between them.

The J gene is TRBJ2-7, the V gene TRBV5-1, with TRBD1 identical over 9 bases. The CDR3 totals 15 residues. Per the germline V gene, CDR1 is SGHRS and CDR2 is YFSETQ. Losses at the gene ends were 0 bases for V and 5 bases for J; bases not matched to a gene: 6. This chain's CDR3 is CASSLGRDRVNEQYF. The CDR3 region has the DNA TGCGCCAGCAGCTTGGGCCGGGACAGGGTTAACGAGCAGTACTTC.

In DNA, the CDR3 is TGTGCCAGCAGCGGTGAGACAGGGGATATCACTAATGAAAAACTGTTTTTT. Translated, it gives CASSGETGDITNEKLFF. The chain has TRBV5-6 and TRBJ1-4, with TRBD1 matching 8 bases. The CDR3 consists of 17 residues. In germline, CDR1 is SGHDT, CDR2 YYEEEE. V lost 4 bases to trimming and J lost 2 bases; unmatched junction nucleotides: 10.

The CDR3 coding sequence is TGTGCCAGCAGTTATGTCCAGGGGGCGCGGAGTGGCTACACCTTC. This encodes CASSYVQGARSGYTF. The chain has TRBV6-5 and TRBJ1-2, with 8 bases matching TRBD1. The CDR3 length is 15 residues. The V gene's germline CDR1 is MNHEY and CDR2 SVGAGI. The V segment lost 3 bases and the J segment 7 bases; nucleotides outside the gene matches: 10.

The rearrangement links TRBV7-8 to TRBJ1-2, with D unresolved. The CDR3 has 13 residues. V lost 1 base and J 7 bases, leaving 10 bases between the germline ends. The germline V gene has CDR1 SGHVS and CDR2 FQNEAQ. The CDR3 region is CASSLGWQSGYTF. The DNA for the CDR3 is TGTGCCAGCAGCTTAGGATGGCAATCTGGCTACACCTTC.

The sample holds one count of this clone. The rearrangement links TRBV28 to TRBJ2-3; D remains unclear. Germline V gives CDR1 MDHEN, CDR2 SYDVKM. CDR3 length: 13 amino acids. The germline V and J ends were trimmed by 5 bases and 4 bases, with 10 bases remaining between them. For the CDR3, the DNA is TGTGCCAGCAGTCCTGAGGCCCCAGATACGCAGTATTTT. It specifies CASSPEAPDTQYF. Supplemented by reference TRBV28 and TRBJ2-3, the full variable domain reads DVKVTQSSRYLVKRTGEKVFLECVQDMDHENMFWYRQDPGLGLRLIYFSYDVKMKEKGDIPEGYSVSREKKERFSLILESASTNQTSMYLCASSPEAPDTQYFGPGTRLTVL.

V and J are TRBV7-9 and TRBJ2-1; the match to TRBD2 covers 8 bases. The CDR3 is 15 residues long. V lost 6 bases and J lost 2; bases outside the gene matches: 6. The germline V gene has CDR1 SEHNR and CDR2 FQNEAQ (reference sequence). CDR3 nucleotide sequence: TGTGCCAGCAGTAAAGCGGGGGAAACCTACAATGAGCAGTTCTTC. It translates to CASSKAGETYNEQFF.

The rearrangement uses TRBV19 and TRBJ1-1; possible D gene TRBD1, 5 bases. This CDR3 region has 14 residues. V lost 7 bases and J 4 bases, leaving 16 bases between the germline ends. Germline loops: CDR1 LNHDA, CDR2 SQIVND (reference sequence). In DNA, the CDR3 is TGTGCCAGTATCAGGGTCGGGGGTGTCACTGAAGCTTTCTTT. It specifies CASIRVGGVTEAFF.

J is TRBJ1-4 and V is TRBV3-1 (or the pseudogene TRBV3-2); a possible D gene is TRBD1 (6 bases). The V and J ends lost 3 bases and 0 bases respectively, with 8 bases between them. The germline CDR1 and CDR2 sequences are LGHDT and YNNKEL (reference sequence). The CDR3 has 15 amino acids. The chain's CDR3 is CASSQGHSTNEKLFF. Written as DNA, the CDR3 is TGTGCCAGCAGCCAGGGACACTCAACTAATGAAAAACTGTTTTTT.

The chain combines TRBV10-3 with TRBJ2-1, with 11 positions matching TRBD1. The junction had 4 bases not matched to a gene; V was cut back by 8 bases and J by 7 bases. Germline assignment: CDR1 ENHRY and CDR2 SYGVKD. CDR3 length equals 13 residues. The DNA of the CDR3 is TGTGCCATCCAAGGGACAGGGGGGAATGAGCAGTTCTTC. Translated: CAIQGTGGNEQFF.

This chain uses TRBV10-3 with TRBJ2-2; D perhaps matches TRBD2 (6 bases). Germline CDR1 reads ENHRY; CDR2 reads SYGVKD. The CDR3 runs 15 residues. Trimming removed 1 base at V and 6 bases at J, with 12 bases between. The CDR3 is CAISEWDSRAGELFF. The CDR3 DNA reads TGTGCCATCAGTGAGTGGGACTCCCGGGCCGGGGAGCTGTTTTTT.

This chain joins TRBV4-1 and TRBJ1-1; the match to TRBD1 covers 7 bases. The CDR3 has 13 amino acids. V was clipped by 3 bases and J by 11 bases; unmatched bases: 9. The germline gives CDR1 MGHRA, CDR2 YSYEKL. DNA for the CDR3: TGCGCCAGCAGCCACCCGGGACAGTTAAAGGCTTTCTTT. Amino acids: CASSHPGQLKAFF.

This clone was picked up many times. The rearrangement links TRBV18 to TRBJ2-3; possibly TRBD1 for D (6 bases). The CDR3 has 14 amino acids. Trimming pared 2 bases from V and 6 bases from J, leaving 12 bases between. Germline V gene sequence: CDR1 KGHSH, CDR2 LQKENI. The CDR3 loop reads CASSPMVRGDTQYF. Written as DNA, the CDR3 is TGTGCCAGCTCACCAATGGTGAGGGGGGATACGCAGTATTTT. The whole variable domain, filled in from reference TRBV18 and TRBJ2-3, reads NAGVMQNPRHLVRRRGQEARLRCSPMKGHSHVYWYRQLPEEGLKFMVYLQKENIIDESGMPKERFSAEFPKEGPSILRIQQVVRGDSAAYFCASSPMVRGDTQYFGPGTRLTVL.

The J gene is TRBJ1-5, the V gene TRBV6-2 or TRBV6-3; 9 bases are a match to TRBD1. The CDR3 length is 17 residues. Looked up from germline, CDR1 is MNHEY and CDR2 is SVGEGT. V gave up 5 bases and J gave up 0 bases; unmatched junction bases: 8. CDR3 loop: CASSKGQGDYSNQPQHF. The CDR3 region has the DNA TGTGCCAGCAGTAAGGGACAGGGAGATTATAGCAATCAGCCCCAGCATTTT.

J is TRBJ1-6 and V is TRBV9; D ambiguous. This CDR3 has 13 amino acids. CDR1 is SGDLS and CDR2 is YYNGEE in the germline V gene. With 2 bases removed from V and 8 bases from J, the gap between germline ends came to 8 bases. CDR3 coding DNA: TGTGCCAGCAGCGTTGGAGAGGATTCACCCCTCCACTTT. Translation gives CASSVGEDSPLHF.